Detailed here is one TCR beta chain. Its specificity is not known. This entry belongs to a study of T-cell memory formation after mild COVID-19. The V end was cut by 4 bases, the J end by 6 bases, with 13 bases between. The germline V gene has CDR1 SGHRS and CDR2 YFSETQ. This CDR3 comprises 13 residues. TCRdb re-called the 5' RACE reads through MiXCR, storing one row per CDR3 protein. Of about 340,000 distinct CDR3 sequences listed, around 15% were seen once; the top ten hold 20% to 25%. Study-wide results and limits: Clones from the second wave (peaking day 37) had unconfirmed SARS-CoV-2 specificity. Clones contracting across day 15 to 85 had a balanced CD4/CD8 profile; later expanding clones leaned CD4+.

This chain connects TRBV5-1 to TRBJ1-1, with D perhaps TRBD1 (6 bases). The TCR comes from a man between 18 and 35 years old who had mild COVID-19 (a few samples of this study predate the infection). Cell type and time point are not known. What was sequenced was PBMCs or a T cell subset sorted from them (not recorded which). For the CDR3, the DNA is TGCGCCAGCAGCCAACAGGGAAGGCCTGAAGCTTTCTTT. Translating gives CASSQQGRPEAFF.